Here is one T cell receptor (beta chain) with its context. Its antigen remains unknown. This table comes from immunoSEQ multiplex PCR, and its TCRdb copy is limited to in-frame clones, with some not included. The profile shows over 50,000 clones, around 80% of them singletons. This specimen belongs to a study of radiotherapy plus CTLA-4 blockade in lung cancer. Study-wide results and caveats: In blood, TCR clones derived from the tumor expanded after radiotherapy plus ipilimumab.

This receptor was identified in a human donor with non-small cell lung cancer who had a partial response to radiotherapy plus ipilimumab. The specimen comprised peripheral blood, sampled from a patient treated with radiotherapy plus ipilimumab.

The CDR3 DNA follows: TGTGCCAGCAGCCAAGAGGGGGGTGGGTCACCCCTCCACTTT. Its protein product is CASSQEGGGSPLHF. The chain recombines TRBV4-2 with TRBJ1-6, with D possibly TRBD1 on 5 matching bases. The V end was cut by 0 bases, the J end by 10 bases, with 10 bases between. Germline-derived CDR1 and CDR2 are LGHNA and YNFKEQ. This CDR3 is built from 14 residues.